The next 8 T cell receptor beta chains were all read from a single sample in a study of blood T cell repertoires in COVID-19 (dated by TCRdb to 2019 to 2021). The library relied on the immunoSEQ multiplex PCR assay. The table was pulled from immuneACCESS by TCRdb, which kept in-frame rearrangements only. Such tables lose some clones; where checked, under half of the loss comes from unresolved V genes, and the rest has no known cause. The sample yields fewer than 120,000 clones; roughly 87% were counted once. The top ten constitute around 4.9% of the sample. Sequencing was done on a sample of peripheral blood. Source of these receptors: a human donor in a cohort sampled during active COVID-19.

The V and J genes are TRBV7-2 and TRBJ2-1, with TRBD2 as a possible D gene (5 bases). The CDR3 runs to 17 residues. Deletions cut 1 base from V and 6 bases from J, with 19 bases between. Germline V gene sequence: CDR1 SGHTA, CDR2 FQGNSA. In DNA form, the CDR3 reads TGTGCCAGCAGCTTAGGGGTCTTACGAGCAGCGGTCAATGAGCAGTTCTTC. Its translation is CASSLGVLRAAVNEQFF.

The rearrangement links TRBV29-1 to TRBJ1-1; D is perhaps TRBD1 (5 bases). This CDR3 contains 11 residues. Germline CDR1 reads SQVTM; CDR2 reads ANQGSEA. Deletions cut 5 bases from V and 1 base from J, with 5 bases between. The CDR3 nucleotides read TGCAGCGTTCAGGGGAACACTGAAGCTTTCTTT. This translates into CSVQGNTEAFF. The full variable domain, completed using reference TRBV29-1 and TRBJ1-1, is SAVISQKPSRDICQRGTSLTIQCQVDSQVTMMFWYRQQPGQSLTLIATANQGSEATYESGFVIDKFPISRPNLTFSTLTVSNMSPEDSSIYLCSVQGNTEAFFGQGTRLTVV.

The V and J genes are TRBV5-4 and TRBJ1-1, with 10 bases lining up with TRBD1. Per the germline V gene, CDR1 is SGHNT and CDR2 is YYREEE (reference sequence). The CDR3 consists of 15 residues. V lost 0 bases, J lost 5 bases, and 4 bases stayed unmatched. Here the CDR3 reads CASSLGQGALTEAFF. The CDR3 DNA follows: TGTGCCAGCAGCTTGGGACAGGGGGCATTAACTGAAGCTTTCTTT.

The chain recombines TRBV11-3 with TRBJ1-1; 7 bases agree with TRBD1. CDR1 and CDR2 (germline): SGHNT, YENEEA. The CDR3 length is 13 residues. V was clipped by 5 bases and J by 9 bases; unmatched bases: 9. CDR3 in amino acids: CASSQGQVDKAFF. DNA for the CDR3: TGTGCCAGCAGCCAAGGACAGGTCGACAAAGCTTTCTTT. The full variable domain, its missing parts supplied by reference TRBV11-3 and TRBJ1-1, is EAGVVQSPRYKIIEKKQPVAFWCNPISGHNTLYWYLQNLGQGPELLIRYENEEAVDDSQLPKDRFSAERLKGVDSTLKIQPAELGDSAVYLCASSQGQVDKAFFGQGTRLTVV.

The chain joins TRBV5-1 to TRBJ2-7, with TRBD1 matching over 10 bases. CDR1 is SGHRS, CDR2 YFSETQ, per germline. Trimming at V came to 4 bases and at J to 2 bases, leaving 3 bases not matched to a gene. CDR3 length: 14 residues. The DNA for the CDR3 is TGCGCCAGCAGCCGGGGGACAGGGGCCTACGAGCAGTACTTC. Amino acids: CASSRGTGAYEQYF.

This clone was seen a few times. The chain couples TRBV7-2 to TRBJ1-2; D perhaps matches TRBD1 (6 bases). Per germline, CDR1 SGHTA and CDR2 FQGNSA. Trimming took 0 bases from V and 4 from J, leaving 9 bases between them. The CDR3 runs to 14 residues. CDR3 residues: CASSLAGTFYGYTF. In nucleotides, the CDR3 is TGTGCCAGCAGCTTAGCAGGGACATTCTATGGCTACACCTTC.

This clone was seen more than once but under ten times. The chain employs TRBV2 and TRBJ2-1; TRBD2 aligns across 14 bases. The CDR3 consists of 18 residues. CDR1 and CDR2 (germline): SNHLY, FYNNEI. J gave up 0 bases and V 11 bases, and 12 bases lay outside the gene matches. CDR3 sequence reads: CAEIGLAGGLSSYNEQFF. The CDR3 coding sequence is TGTGCCGAAATTGGACTAGCGGGAGGCCTAAGCTCCTACAATGAGCAGTTCTTC.

The J gene is TRBJ1-3, the V gene TRBV12-5; TRBD1 is a possible D gene (5 bases). CDR3 size: 14 residues. Germline lookup yields CDR1 LGHNT and CDR2 FRNRAP. Trimming cost V 7 bases and J 3 bases, with 13 bases left between them. The CDR3 coding sequence is TGTGCTAGTGCCATGACAGAGTTTGGAAACACCATATATTTT. Its translation is CASAMTEFGNTIYF.